The 25 T cell receptor beta chains below come from one sample, sequenced in a study of regulatory T cells in long-lasting Graves disease (dated by TCRdb to the early 2020s). The library was built by means of multiplex PCR. The instrument was an Illumina HiSeq 4000. TCR beta libraries were built with iRepertoire HTBI primers and Arm-PCR amplification of CDR3 regions. In-frame beta chains were kept once TCRdb had trimmed the public reads at Q25 with fastp and called clones with MiXCR. Rows are combined by CDR3 protein, so each entry shows the most common genes and DNA. The sample contains around 250,000 distinct CDR3 sequences, around 18% of them found a single time. In total, the top ten clones hold approximately 15% of the sample. The time point label of this sample denotes: newly diagnosed GD, antithyroid drugs for less than 3 months. For both TCR sequencing and RNA sequencing, RNA was extracted from PBMCs in TRIzol.

These sequences were also reported in another study, on T cells in Graves' hyperthyroidism and ophthalmopathy.

The source was peripheral blood mononuclear cells (PBMCs), collected at new diagnosis, from a patient treated with antithyroid drugs. These receptors were obtained from a woman aged 25 to 39 with Graves disease. Donor details come from another sample of the same person, matched by shared clones.

This clonotype was counted only a few times. J is TRBJ2-3 and V is TRBV9; D ambiguous. CDR3 size: 13 residues. V lost 2 bases and J lost 4, with 8 bases in between. Germline CDR1 and CDR2: SGDLS and YYNGEE. This CDR3 is CASSVAGPDTQYF. CDR3 nucleotides: TGTGCCAGCAGCGTTGCAGGCCCAGATACGCAGTATTTT.

The sample holds many counts of this clonotype. The junction differs from germline at one of its ends, possibly a read error. The rearrangement links TRBV7-7 to TRBJ2-1, with a tentative D call TRBD1 (6 bases). Germline-derived CDR1 and CDR2 are SSHAT and FNYEAQ (reference sequence). CDR3 length: 14 amino acids. CDR3 sequence reads: CASSLGGLGDEQFF. The DNA for the CDR3 is TGTGCTAGCAGCTTAGGGGGTCTCGGGGATGAGCAGTTCTTC.

This clonotype was seen at least ten times. This rearrangement joins TRBV3-1 to TRBJ1-3; D gene unclear. Germline CDR1 is LGHDT and CDR2 is YNNKEL (reference sequence). V was clipped by 3 bases and J by 8 bases, with 5 bases between them. This CDR3 has 11 residues. As DNA, the CDR3 is TGTGCCAGCAGCCAGCTTGACACCATATATTTT. It codes for CASSQLDTIYF.

Points on this clonotype: A much bigger clone sits one base away, suggesting this may be a read error. This sequence joins TRBV9 and TRBJ1-1, with 7 bases fitting TRBD1. CDR1 and CDR2 (germline): SGDLS, YYNGEE. The V and J ends lost 4 bases and 1 base, in that order; junction bases with no gene match: 13. The CDR3 has 17 residues. This CDR3 is CASSSEMGQRRNTEAFF. The CDR3 DNA sequence: TGTGCCAGCAGCTCAGAGATGGGACAGAGGAGGAACACTGAAGCTTTCTTT.

This clonotype has ten or more counts. The rearrangement uses TRBV20-1 and TRBJ2-7; 8 nucleotides match TRBD1. V shed 0 bases and J 6 bases; nucleotides not matched to a gene: 7. This CDR3 has 14 amino acids. Germline CDR1 is DFQATT and CDR2 is SNEGSKA (reference sequence). CDR3: CSARDLQGVPEQYF. As DNA, the CDR3 is TGCAGTGCTAGAGATCTACAGGGGGTCCCCGAGCAGTACTTC.

About this clonotype itself: Just one base apart from a much larger clone, this may be a read error. V is TRBV15 and J is TRBJ2-1; 15 bases fit TRBD2. The CDR3 is made up of 16 amino acids. CDR1 LNHNV and CDR2 YYDKDF come from the germline V gene (reference sequence). The CDR3 loop reads CATCRGLAGGRNEQFF. In DNA form, the CDR3 reads TGTGCCACCTGCAGAGGACTAGCGGGGGGGCGCAATGAGCAGTTCTTC.

This clonotype was counted many times. The chain is built from TRBV3-1 and TRBJ1-1; D perhaps matches TRBD1 (6 bases). The V end lost 3 bases, the J end lost 4 bases, and 12 bases lay between the germline ends. This CDR3 comprises 14 residues. The germline gives CDR1 LGHDT, CDR2 YNNKEL (reference sequence). The DNA of the CDR3 is TGTGCCAGCAGCCATCAGGGGCTGGGCACTGAAGCTTTCTTT. It encodes CASSHQGLGTEAFF.

In this sample, this clonotype turned up many times. The chain links TRBV7-9 to TRBJ2-1, with 10 nucleotides matching TRBD2. J lost 0 bases, V lost 10 bases, and 9 bases had no gene match. The CDR3 covers 16 residues. Per germline, CDR1 SEHNR and CDR2 FQNEAQ (reference sequence). This CDR3 reads CATKRASGGSYNEQFF. CDR3 in DNA: TGTGCCACAAAGAGGGCTAGCGGGGGCTCCTACAATGAGCAGTTCTTC.

The rearrangement joins TRBV3-1 to TRBJ1-3, with D possibly matching TRBD1 (5 bases). Germline V gene data show CDR1 as LGHDT and CDR2 as YNNKEL (reference sequence). The V and J ends lost 5 bases and 3 bases respectively, with 11 bases between them. The CDR3 is 14 amino acids. The CDR3 protein is CASSGHGGGNTIYF. Written as DNA, the CDR3 is TGTGCCAGCAGCGGACACGGGGGTGGAAACACCATATATTTT.

This clonotype was seen at least ten times. V is TRBV11-2 and J is TRBJ2-3, with 8 bases that match TRBD1. The germline gives CDR1 SGHAT, CDR2 FQNNGV. The CDR3 runs to 13 residues. V shed 5 bases, J shed 6 bases, and the junction held 4 bases outside the gene matches. The DNA for the CDR3 is TGTGCCAGCAGCGTGGACAGGGAGGATACGCAGTATTTT. It is translated as CASSVDREDTQYF.

The V gene is TRBV15, the J gene TRBJ2-5, with D perhaps matching TRBD1 (5 bases). V was trimmed by 6 bases and J by 5 bases, leaving 10 bases between them. The germline CDR1 and CDR2 sequences are LNHNV and YYDKDF (reference sequence). CDR3 length: 12 residues. The CDR3 nucleotides are TGTGCCACCAGTCCCTCAGGGGAGACCCAGTACTTC. It is translated as CATSPSGETQYF.

This clonotype was counted at least ten times. This rearrangement joins TRBV7-8 to TRBJ2-1; 9 bases fit TRBD1. Germline V gene data show CDR1 as SGHVS and CDR2 as FQNEAQ. V lost 5 bases and J lost 5; bases outside the gene matches: 13. There are 17 residues in the CDR3. The CDR3, as DNA: TGTGCCAGCAGCAAGACTAACAGGGGGCGCGGCAACAATGAGCAGTTCTTC. It is translated as CASSKTNRGRGNNEQFF.

This clonotype was seen ten or more times. The V and J genes are TRBV7-2 and TRBJ1-3, with D perhaps matching TRBD1 (5 bases). Looked up from germline, CDR1 is SGHTA and CDR2 is FQGNSA. The germline V and J ends were trimmed by 0 bases and 2 bases, with 17 bases remaining between them. This CDR3 region has 18 residues. The CDR3 spells CASSLASLSGTTGNTIYF. DNA for the CDR3: TGTGCCAGCAGCTTAGCCTCCCTTTCCGGGACTACTGGAAACACCATATATTTT.

The sample holds one count of this clonotype. This clone may be a read error of a much larger clone one base away. The rearrangement links TRBV14 to TRBJ2-2; D might be TRBD2 (5 bases). The ends were cut back, 0 bases at V and 3 bases at J, with 8 bases in the middle. CDR1 and CDR2 from the germline V gene are SGHDN and FVKESK. There are 15 residues in the CDR3. The CDR3 sequence: CASSQDGIDTGELFF. CDR3 in DNA: TGTGCCAGCAGCCAAGACGGGATTGACACCGGGGAGCTGTTTTTT.

Comments on this clonotype: Compared with germline, one end of the junction differs, possibly owing to a read error. The V call is TRBV6-2 or TRBV6-3, the J call TRBJ1-3; D not resolved. Germline CDR1 reads MNHEY; CDR2 reads SVGEGT. The CDR3 has 14 residues. The CDR3 reads CASSYAPGGNTTYF. The CDR3 region has the DNA TGTGCCAGCAGTTACGCCCCGGGTGGAAACACCACATATTTT.

In this sample, this clonotype turned up once. This chain links TRBV6-5 with TRBJ1-2, with D uncertain. The CDR3 has 14 residues. Germline V gives CDR1 MNHEY, CDR2 SVGAGI. With 4 bases removed from V and 2 bases from J, the gap between germline ends came to 11 bases. Here the CDR3 reads CASSLSPGNYGYTF. For the CDR3, the DNA is TGTGCCAGCAGTTTGTCGCCGGGCAACTATGGCTACACCTTC.

This clonotype was picked up many times. The rearrangement links TRBV18 to TRBJ1-3, with 8 bases lining up with TRBD1. CDR3 length: 14 amino acids. V trimming: 3 bases; J trimming: 9 bases; junction bases outside the gene matches: 7. Germline lookup yields CDR1 KGHSH and CDR2 LQKENI. The CDR3 is CASSPDRTGITIYF. The DNA of the CDR3 is TGTGCCAGCTCACCGGACCGGACAGGGATCACCATATATTTT.

In its sample, this clonotype was seen many times. The chain has TRBV2 and TRBJ1-1, with D unresolved. V shed 6 bases and J shed 9 bases, with 8 bases lying between them. The germline V gene has CDR1 SNHLY and CDR2 FYNNEI. This CDR3 spans 10 amino acids. The CDR3 is CASRLKKAFF. CDR3 nucleotides: TGTGCCAGCAGGCTTAAAAAAGCTTTCTTT.

Note on this clonotype: This may come from a read error, since a much larger clone is one base off. The V call is TRBV6-2 or TRBV6-3, the J call TRBJ1-3, with 7 positions matching TRBD1. This CDR3 is built from 16 residues. Germline V gene lookup returns CDR1 MNHEY and CDR2 SVGEGT. The CDR3, as DNA: TGTGCCAGCAGTGAATCTCGACAGGGTGCTGGAAACACCACATATTTT. This sequence encodes CASSESRQGAGNTTYF.

In this sample, this clonotype turned up many times. V usage is TRBV3-1 and J usage is TRBJ2-1; 8 bases fit TRBD2. Germline trimming cut 0 bases from V and 9 bases from J; bases unmatched to any gene: 4. Per the germline V gene, CDR1 is LGHDT and CDR2 is YNNKEL (reference sequence). This CDR3 has 14 residues. DNA for the CDR3: TGTGCCAGCAGCCAAGATGAACTAGCGGTTGAGCAGTTCTTC. It is translated as CASSQDELAVEQFF.

This clonotype was counted at least ten times. The V call is TRBV3-1, the J call TRBJ1-5; perhaps TRBD1 as D (6 bases). The V gene's germline CDR1 is LGHDT and CDR2 YNNKEL (reference sequence). Between the trimmed V and J ends, which lost 5 bases and 1 base, there was a span of 12 bases. The CDR3 length is 15 residues. The CDR3 loop reads CASSKGGDSNQPQHF. Here the CDR3 DNA reads TGTGCCAGCAGCAAGGGGGGGGACAGCAATCAGCCCCAGCATTTT.

This clonotype was seen a few times. The chain is built from TRBV13 and TRBJ2-1; 9 bases match TRBD2. Germline-derived CDR1 and CDR2 are PRHDT and FYEKMQ (reference sequence). The CDR3 is 14 amino acids. The V segment lost 5 bases and the J segment 6 bases; nucleotides outside the gene matches: 5. The CDR3 nucleotides are TGTGCCAGCAGCGACCCTAGCGGGGCCAATGAGCAGTTCTTC. Translated, it gives CASSDPSGANEQFF.

This clonotype came up a few times. This sequence joins TRBV20-1 and TRBJ2-1, with TRBD1 identical over 9 bases. The V and J ends lost 0 bases and 9 bases, in that order; junction bases with no gene match: 9. This CDR3 region has 15 residues. The V gene's germline CDR1 is DFQATT and CDR2 SNEGSKA (reference sequence). The CDR3 loop is CSARELGTGYVEQFF. The CDR3 DNA is TGCAGTGCTAGAGAGCTCGGGACAGGGTATGTTGAGCAGTTCTTC.

This clonotype was counted a few times. Here the CDR3 DNA reads TGTGCCAGCACCAGGTCCCCCACAGAGTACGAGCAGTACTTC. Its protein product is CASTRSPTEYEQYF. The V call is TRBV6-1, the J call TRBJ2-7; no clear D gene. In germline, CDR1 is MNHNS, CDR2 SASEGT. V was clipped by 7 bases and J by 4 bases, with 17 bases between them. This CDR3 spans 14 amino acids.

As to this clonotype: A much larger clonotype is one base distant, so this may be a read error. J is TRBJ2-7 and V is TRBV29-1; D is perhaps TRBD1 or TRBD2 (5 bases each). Germline CDR1 is SQVTM and CDR2 is ANQGSEA. V lost 4 bases and J lost 2, with 12 bases in between. The CDR3 runs 13 residues. CDR3 in DNA: TGCAGCGTTGGATTAGGGACGGCCTACGAGCAGTACTTC. It translates to CSVGLGTAYEQYF.